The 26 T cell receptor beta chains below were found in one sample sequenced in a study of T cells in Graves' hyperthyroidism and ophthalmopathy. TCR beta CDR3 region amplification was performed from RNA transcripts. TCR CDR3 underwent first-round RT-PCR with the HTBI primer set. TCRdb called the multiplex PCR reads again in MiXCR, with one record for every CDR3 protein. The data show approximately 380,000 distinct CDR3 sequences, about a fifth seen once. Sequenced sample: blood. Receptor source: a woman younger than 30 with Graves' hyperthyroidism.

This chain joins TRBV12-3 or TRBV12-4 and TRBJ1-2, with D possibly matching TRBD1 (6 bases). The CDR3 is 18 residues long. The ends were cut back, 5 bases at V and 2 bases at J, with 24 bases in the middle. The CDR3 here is CASSLPKGFRGSNYGYTF. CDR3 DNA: TGTGCCAGCAGTCTCCCCAAGGGATTCAGGGGCTCCAACTATGGCTACACCTTC.

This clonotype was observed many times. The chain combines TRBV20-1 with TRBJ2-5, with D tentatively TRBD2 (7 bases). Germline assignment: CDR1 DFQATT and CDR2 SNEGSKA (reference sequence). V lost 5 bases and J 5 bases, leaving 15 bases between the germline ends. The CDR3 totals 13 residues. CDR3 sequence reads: CSAPAGAQETQYF. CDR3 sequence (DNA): TGCAGTGCTCCCGCGGGGGCCCAGGAGACCCAGTACTTC.

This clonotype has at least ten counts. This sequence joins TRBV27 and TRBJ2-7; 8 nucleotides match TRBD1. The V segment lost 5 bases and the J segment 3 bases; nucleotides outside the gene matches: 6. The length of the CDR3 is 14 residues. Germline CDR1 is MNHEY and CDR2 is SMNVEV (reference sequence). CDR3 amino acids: CASSRQGALYEQYF. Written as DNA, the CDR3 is TGTGCCAGCAGTCGTCAGGGGGCTCTCTACGAGCAGTACTTC.

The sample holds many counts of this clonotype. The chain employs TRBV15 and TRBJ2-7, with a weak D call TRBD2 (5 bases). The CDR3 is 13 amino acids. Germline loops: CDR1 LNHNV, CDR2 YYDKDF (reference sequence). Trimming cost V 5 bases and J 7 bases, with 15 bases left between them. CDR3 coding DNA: TGTGCCACCAGCCTCATAGCCGGGGAGGAGCAGTACTTC. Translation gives CATSLIAGEEQYF.

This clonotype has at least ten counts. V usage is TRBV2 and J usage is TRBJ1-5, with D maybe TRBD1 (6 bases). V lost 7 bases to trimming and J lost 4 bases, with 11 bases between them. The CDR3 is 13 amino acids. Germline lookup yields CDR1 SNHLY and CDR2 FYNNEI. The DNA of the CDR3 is TGTGCCAGCACAGGGGTCCGGAATCAGCCCCAGCATTTT. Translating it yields CASTGVRNQPQHF.

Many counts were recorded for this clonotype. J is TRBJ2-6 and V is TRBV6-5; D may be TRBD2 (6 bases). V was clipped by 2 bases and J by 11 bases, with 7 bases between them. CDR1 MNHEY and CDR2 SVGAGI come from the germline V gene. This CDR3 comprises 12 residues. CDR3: CASSYGGDVLTF. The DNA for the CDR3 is TGTGCCAGCAGTTACGGAGGGGACGTCCTGACTTTC.

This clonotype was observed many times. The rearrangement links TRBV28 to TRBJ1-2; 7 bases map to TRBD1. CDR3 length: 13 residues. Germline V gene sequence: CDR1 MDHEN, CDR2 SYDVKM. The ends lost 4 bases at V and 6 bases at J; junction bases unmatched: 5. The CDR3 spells CASSSDRVDGYTF. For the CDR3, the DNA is TGTGCCAGCAGTTCCGACAGGGTGGATGGCTACACCTTC.

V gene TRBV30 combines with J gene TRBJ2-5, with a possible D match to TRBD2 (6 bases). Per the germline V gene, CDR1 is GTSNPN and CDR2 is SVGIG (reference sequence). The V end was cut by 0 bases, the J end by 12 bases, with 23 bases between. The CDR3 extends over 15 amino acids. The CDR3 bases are TGTGCCTGGAGTGTACCTCCCGGGCTAGCTGGGACTGAGTACTTC. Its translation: CAWSVPPGLAGTEYF.

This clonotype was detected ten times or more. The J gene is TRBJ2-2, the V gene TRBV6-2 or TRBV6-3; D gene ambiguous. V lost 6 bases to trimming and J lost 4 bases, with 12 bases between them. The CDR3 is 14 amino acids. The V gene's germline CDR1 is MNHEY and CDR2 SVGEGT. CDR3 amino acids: CASRTPAVTGELFF. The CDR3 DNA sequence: TGTGCCAGCAGGACTCCTGCCGTCACCGGGGAGCTGTTTTTT.

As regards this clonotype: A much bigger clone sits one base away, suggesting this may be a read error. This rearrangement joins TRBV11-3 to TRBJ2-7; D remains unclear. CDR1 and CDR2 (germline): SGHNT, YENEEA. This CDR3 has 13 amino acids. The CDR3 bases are TGTACCAGCAGCTTAGATCAAAGCTACGAGCAGTACTTC. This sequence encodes CTSSLDQSYEQYF.

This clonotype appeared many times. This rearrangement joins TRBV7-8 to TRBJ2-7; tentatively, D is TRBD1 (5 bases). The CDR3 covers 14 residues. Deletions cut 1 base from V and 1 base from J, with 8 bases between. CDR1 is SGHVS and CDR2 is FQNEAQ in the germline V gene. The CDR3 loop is CASSLEGQSYEQYF. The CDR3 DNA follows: TGTGCCAGCAGCTTAGAGGGGCAATCCTACGAGCAGTACTTC.

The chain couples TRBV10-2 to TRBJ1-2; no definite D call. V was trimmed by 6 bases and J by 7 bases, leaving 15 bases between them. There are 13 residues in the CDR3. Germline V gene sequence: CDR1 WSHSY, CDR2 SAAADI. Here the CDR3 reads CASSPGHYRGYTF. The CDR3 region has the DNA TGCGCCAGCAGCCCCGGGCATTATCGTGGCTACACCTTC.

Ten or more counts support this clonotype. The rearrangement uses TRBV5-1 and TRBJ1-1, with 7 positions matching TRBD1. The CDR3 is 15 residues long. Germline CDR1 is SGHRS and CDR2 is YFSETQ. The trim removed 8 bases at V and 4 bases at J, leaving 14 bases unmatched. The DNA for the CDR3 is TGCGCCAGTTCAGCCTTACAGGGGATCGGCACTGAAGCTTTCTTT. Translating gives CASSALQGIGTEAFF.

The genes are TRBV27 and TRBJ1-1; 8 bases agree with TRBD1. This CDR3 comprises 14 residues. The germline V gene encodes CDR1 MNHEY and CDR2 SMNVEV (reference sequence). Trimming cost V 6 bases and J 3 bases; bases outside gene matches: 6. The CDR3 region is CASRPDREYTEAFF. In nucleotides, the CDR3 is TGTGCCAGCAGACCGGACAGGGAGTACACTGAAGCTTTCTTT.

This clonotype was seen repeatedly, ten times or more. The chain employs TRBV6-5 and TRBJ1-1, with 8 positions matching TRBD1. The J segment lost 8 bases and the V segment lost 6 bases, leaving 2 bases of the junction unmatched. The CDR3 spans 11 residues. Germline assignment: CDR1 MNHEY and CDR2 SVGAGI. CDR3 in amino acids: CASRGTGEAFF. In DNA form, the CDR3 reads TGTGCCAGCAGAGGGACAGGCGAAGCTTTCTTT.

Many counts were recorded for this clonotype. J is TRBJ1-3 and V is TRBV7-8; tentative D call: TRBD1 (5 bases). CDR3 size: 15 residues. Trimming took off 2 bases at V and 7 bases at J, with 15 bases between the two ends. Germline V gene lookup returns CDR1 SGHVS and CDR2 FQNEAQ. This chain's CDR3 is CASSLRGASGNTIYF. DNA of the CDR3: TGTGCCAGCAGCTTAAGAGGGGCTTCAGGGAACACCATATATTTT.

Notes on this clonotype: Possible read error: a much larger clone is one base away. CDR3: CASSLGPTGAFF. Written as DNA, the CDR3 is TGCGCCAGCAGCTTGGGACCAACTGGAGCTTTCTTT. The rearrangement uses TRBV5-1 and TRBJ1-1; D gene uncertain. The CDR3 consists of 12 residues. Germline CDR1 SGHRS, CDR2 YFSETQ. Together with reference TRBV5-1 and TRBJ1-1, the CDR3 gives the full variable domain: KAGVTQTPRYLIKTRGQQVTLSCSPISGHRSVSWYQQTPGQGLQFLFEYFSETQRNKGNFPGRFSGRQFSNSRSEMNVSTLELGDSALYLCASSLGPTGAFFGQGTRLTVV.

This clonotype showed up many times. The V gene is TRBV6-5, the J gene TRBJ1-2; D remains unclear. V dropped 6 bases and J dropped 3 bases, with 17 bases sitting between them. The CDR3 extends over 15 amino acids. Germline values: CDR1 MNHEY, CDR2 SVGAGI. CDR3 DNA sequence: TGTGCCAGCAGGGCTGGGAGGGCAAGGGACTATGGCTACACCTTC. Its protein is CASRAGRARDYGYTF.

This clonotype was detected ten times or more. The CDR3: CASSQFWETQYF. In DNA, the CDR3 is TGTGCCAGCAGCCAGTTCTGGGAGACCCAGTACTTC. V is TRBV7-2 and J is TRBJ2-5; D remains ambiguous. Germline CDR1 and CDR2: SGHTA and FQGNSA. The CDR3 is 12 amino acids. Trimming shortened V by 5 bases and J by 5 bases, and 9 bases separated the two germline ends.

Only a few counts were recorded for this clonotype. The CDR3 nucleotides are TGTGCCAGCAGCAGGGCTCGGCTGTCAGAGCAGTACTTC. This sequence encodes CASSRARLSEQYF. V usage is TRBV3-1 and J usage is TRBJ2-7, with no clear D. Germline-derived CDR1 and CDR2 are LGHDT and YNNKEL (reference sequence). CDR3 length: 13 amino acids. Trimming stripped 5 bases from V and 7 bases from J, with 15 bases between.

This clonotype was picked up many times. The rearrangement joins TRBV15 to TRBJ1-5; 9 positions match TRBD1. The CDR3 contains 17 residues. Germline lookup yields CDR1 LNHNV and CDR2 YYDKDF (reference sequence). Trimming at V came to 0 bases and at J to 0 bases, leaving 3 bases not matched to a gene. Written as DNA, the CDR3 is TGTGCCACCAGCAGAGAAACAGGGGGCTATAGCAATCAGCCCCAGCATTTT. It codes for CATSRETGGYSNQPQHF.

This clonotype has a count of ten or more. CDR3 sequence: CASPDRPQQYF. CDR3 in DNA: TGTGCCAGCCCCGACCGCCCTCAGCAGTACTTC. The chain recombines TRBV28 with TRBJ2-7, with unresolved D. Germline CDR1 reads MDHEN; CDR2 reads SYDVKM. The CDR3 sequence is 11 residues long. Trimming removed 8 bases from V and 8 bases from J, with 13 bases in between.

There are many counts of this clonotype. As DNA, the CDR3 is TGTGCCAGCAGTAGACAGGGTGGCGCTTTCTTT. This gives the protein CASSRQGGAFF. V usage is TRBV6-1 and J usage is TRBJ1-1, with TRBD1 matching over 7 bases. From germline, CDR1 is MNHNS and CDR2 SASEGT. Trimming at V came to 5 bases and at J to 11 bases, leaving 5 bases not matched to a gene. The CDR3 spans 11 residues.

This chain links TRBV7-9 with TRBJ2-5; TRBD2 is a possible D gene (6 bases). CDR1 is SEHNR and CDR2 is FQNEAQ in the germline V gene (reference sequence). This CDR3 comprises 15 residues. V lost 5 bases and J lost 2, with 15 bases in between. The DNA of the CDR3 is TGTGCCAGCAGCCCTCAAGGGACTGCACAAGAGACCCAGTACTTC. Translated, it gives CASSPQGTAQETQYF.

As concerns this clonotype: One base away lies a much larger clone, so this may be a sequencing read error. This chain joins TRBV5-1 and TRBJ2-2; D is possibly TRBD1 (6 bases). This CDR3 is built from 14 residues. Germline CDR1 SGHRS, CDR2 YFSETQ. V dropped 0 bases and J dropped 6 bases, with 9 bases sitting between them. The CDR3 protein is CASSLVGASGELFF. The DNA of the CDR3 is TGCGCCAGCAGCTTGGTGGGGGCCTCCGGGGAGCTGTTTTTT.

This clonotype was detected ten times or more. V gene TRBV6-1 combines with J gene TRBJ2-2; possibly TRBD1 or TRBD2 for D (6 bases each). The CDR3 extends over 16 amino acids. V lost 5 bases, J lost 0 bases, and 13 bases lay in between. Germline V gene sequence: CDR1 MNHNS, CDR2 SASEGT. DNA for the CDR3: TGTGCCAGCAGTCGCCTCGGGGGCCCGAACACCGGGGAGCTGTTTTTT. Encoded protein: CASSRLGGPNTGELFF.